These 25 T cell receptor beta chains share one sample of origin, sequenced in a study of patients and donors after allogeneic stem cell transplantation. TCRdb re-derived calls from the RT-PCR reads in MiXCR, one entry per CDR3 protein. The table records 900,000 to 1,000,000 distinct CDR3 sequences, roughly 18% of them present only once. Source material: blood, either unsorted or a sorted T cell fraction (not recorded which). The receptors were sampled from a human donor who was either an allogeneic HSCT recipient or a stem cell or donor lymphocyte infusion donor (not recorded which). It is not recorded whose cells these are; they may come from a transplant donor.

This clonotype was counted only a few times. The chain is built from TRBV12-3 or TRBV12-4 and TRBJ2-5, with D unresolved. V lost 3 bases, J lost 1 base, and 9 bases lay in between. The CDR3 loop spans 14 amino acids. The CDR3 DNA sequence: TGTGCCAGCAGTTTTTTTGGGATCCAAGAGACCCAGTACTTC. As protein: CASSFFGIQETQYF.

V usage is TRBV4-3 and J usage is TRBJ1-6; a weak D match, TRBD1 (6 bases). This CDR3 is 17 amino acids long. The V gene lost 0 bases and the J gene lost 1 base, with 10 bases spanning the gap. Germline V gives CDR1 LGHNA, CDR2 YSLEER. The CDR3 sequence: CASSQEQGGSYNSPLHF. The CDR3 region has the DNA TGCGCCAGCAGCCAAGAACAGGGAGGTTCCTATAATTCACCCCTCCACTTT.

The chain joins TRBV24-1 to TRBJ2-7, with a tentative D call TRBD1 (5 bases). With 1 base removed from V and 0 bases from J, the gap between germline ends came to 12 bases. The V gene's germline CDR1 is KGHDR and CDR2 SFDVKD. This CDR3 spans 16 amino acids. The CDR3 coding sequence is TGTGCCACCAGTGATTTTAAAGGGGTCTACTCCTACGAGCAGTACTTC. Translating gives CATSDFKGVYSYEQYF.

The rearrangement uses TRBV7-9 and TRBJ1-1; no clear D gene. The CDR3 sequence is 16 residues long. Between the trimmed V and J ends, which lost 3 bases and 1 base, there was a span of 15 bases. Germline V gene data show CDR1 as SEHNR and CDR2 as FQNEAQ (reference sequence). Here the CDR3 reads CASSFSNSPSNTEAFF. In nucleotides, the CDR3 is TGTGCCAGCAGCTTTTCGAACAGCCCCTCGAACACTGAAGCTTTCTTT.

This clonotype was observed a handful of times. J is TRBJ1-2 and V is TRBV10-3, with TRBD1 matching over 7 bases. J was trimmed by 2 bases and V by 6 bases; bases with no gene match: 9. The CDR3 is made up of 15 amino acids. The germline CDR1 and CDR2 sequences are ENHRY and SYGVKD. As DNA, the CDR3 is TGTGCCATCAGCCCCGACAGGGCGTTAAACTATGGCTACACCTTC. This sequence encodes CAISPDRALNYGYTF.

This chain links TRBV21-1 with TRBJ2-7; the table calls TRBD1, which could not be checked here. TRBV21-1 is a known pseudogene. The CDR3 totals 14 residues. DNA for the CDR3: TGTGCCAGCAGCGACCGGGACACAGAGGGCGAGCAGTACTTC. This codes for CASSDRDTEGEQYF.

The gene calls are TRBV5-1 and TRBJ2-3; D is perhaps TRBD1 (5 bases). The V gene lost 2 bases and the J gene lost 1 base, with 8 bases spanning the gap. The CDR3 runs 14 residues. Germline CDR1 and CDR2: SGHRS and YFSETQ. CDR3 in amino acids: CASSFRQRTDTQYF. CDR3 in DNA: TGCGCCAGCAGCTTCCGACAGCGCACAGATACGCAGTATTTT.

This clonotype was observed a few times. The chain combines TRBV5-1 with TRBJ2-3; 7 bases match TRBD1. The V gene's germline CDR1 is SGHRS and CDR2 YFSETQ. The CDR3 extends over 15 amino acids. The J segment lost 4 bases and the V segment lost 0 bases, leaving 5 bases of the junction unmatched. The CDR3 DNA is TGCGCCAGCAGCTTGGCTACAGGGGTAGCAGATACGCAGTATTTT. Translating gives CASSLATGVADTQYF. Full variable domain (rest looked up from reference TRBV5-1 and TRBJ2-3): KAGVTQTPRYLIKTRGQQVTLSCSPISGHRSVSWYQQTPGQGLQFLFEYFSETQRNKGNFPGRFSGRQFSNSRSEMNVSTLELGDSALYLCASSLATGVADTQYFGPGTRLTVL.

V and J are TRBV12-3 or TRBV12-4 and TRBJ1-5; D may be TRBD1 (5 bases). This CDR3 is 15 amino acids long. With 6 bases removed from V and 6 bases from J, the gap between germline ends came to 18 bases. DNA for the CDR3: TGTGCCAGCAGCTTGAAACCAAGGGGTCCTCAGCCCCAGCATTTT. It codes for CASSLKPRGPQPQHF.

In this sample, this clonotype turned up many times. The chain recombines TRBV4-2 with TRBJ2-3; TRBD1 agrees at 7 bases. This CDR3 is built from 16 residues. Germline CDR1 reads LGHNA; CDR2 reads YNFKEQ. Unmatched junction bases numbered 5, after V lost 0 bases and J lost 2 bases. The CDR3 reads CASSQEGGRHTDTQYF. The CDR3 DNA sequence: TGTGCCAGCAGCCAAGAAGGGGGCAGACACACAGATACGCAGTATTTT.

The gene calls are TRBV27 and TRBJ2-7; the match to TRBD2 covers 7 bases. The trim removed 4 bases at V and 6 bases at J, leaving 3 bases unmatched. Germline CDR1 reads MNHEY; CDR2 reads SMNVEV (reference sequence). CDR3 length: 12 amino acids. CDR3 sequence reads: CASSWRGTEQYF. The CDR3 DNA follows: TGTGCCAGCAGTTGGCGGGGGACCGAGCAGTACTTC.

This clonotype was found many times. The CDR3 is CASSYGGSYEQYF. The CDR3 bases are TGTGCCAGCAGTTATGGTGGGTCCTACGAGCAGTACTTC. This sequence joins TRBV6-6 and TRBJ2-7; D not certain. Germline CDR1 is MNHNY and CDR2 is SVGAGI (reference sequence). The ends were cut back, 3 bases at V and 1 base at J, with 7 bases in the middle. The CDR3 length is 13 residues.

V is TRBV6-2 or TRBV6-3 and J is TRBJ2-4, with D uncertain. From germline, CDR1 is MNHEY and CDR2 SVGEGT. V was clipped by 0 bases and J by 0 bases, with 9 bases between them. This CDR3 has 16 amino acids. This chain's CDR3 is CASSYSGQLAKNIQYF. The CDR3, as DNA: TGTGCCAGCAGTTACTCGGGTCAGCTAGCCAAAAACATTCAGTACTTC.

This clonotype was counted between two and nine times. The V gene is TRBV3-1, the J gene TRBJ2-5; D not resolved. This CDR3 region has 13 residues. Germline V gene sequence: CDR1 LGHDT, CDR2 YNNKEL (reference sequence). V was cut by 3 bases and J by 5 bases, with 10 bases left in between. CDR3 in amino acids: CASSHRTDETQYF. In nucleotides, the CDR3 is TGTGCCAGCAGCCACCGGACGGATGAGACCCAGTACTTC.

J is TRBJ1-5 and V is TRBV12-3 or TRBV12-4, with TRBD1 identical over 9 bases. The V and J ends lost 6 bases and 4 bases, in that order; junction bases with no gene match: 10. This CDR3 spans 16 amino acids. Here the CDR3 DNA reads TGTGCCAGCAGCCAACCCCACAGGGGGCGAAATCAGCCCCAGCATTTT. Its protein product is CASSQPHRGRNQPQHF.

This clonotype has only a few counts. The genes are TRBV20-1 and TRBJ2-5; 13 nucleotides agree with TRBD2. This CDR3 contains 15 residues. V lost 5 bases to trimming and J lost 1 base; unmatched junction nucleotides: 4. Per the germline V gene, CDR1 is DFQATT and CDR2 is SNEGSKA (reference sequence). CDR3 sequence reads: CSAGTSGAFQETQYF. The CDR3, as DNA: TGCAGTGCTGGGACTAGCGGGGCCTTCCAAGAGACCCAGTACTTC.

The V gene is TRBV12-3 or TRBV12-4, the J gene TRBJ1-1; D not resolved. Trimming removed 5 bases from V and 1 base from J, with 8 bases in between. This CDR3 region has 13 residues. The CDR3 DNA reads TGTGCCAGCAGTGTGCAGCAGAACACTGAAGCTTTCTTT. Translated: CASSVQQNTEAFF.

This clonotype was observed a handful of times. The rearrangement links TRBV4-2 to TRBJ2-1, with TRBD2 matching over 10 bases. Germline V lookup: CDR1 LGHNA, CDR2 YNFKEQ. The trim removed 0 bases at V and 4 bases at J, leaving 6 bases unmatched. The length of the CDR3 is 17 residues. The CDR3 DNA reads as TGTGCCAGCAGCCAAGAGAATAGCGGGAGGACATACAATGAGCAGTTCTTC. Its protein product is CASSQENSGRTYNEQFF.

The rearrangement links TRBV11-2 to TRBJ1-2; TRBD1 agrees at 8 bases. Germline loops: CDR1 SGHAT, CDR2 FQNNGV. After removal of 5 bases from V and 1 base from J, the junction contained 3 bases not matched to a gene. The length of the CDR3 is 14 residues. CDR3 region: CASSARGHNYGYTF. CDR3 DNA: TGTGCCAGCAGCGCCAGGGGGCATAACTATGGCTACACCTTC.

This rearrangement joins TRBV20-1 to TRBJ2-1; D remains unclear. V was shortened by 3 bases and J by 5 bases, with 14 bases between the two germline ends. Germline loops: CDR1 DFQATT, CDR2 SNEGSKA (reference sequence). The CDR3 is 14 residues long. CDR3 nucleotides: TGCAGTGCTAGTTCCGGCCCATTCGACAATGAGCAGTTCTTC. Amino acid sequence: CSASSGPFDNEQFF.

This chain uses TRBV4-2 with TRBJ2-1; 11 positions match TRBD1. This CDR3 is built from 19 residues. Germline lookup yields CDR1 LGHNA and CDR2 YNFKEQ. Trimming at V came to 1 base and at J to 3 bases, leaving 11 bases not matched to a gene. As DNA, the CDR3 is TGTGCCAGCAGCCAAGCTCCGCCAGGACAGGGGGCCGGCTACAATGAGCAGTTCTTC. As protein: CASSQAPPGQGAGYNEQFF.

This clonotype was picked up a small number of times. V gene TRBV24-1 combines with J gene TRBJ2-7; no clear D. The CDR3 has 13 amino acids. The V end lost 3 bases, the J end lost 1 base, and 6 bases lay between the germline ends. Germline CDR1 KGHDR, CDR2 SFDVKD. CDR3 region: CATSDALSYEQYF. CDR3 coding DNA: TGTGCCACCAGTGATGCCCTATCCTACGAGCAGTACTTC.

The CDR3 is CASSFSAAGAETQYF. CDR3 DNA sequence: TGTGCCAGCAGCTTTTCGGCAGCGGGAGCGGAGACCCAGTACTTC. The gene calls are TRBV2 and TRBJ2-5, with 8 bases lining up with TRBD2. Germline loops: CDR1 SNHLY, CDR2 FYNNEI. V trimming: 6 bases; J trimming: 5 bases; junction bases outside the gene matches: 11. The CDR3 length is 15 residues.

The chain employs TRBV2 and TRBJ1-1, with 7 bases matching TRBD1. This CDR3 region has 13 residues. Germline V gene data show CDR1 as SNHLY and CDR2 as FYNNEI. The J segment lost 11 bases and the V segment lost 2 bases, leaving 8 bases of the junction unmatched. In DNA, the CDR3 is TGTGCCAGCAGTGAAAAGGCAGGGGGTCGGGCTTTCTTT. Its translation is CASSEKAGGRAFF.

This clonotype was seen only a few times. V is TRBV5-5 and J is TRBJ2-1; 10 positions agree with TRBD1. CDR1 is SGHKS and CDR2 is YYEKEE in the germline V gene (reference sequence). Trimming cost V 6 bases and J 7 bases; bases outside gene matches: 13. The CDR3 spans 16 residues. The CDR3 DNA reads TGTGCCAGCACCCCCCAGGGGGGACAGGGGAGAAATGAGCAGTTCTTC. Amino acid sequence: CASTPQGGQGRNEQFF.